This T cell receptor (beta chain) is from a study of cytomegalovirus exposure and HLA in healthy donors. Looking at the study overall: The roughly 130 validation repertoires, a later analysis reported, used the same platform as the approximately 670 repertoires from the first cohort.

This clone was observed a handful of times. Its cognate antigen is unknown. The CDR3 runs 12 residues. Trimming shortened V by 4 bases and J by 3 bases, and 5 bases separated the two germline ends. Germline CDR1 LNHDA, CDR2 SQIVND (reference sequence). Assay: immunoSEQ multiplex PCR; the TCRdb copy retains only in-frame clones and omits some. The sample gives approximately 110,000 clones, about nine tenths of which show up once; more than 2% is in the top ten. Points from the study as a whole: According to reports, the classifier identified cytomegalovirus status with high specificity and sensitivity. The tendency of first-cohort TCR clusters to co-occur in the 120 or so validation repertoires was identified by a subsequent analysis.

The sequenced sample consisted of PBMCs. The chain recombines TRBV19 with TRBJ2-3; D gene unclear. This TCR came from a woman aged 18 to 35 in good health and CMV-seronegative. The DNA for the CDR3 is TGTGCCAGTAGTAAGAGGACAGATACGCAGTATTTT. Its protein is CASSKRTDTQYF. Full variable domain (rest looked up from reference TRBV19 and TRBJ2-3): DGGITQSPKYLFRKEGQNVTLSCEQNLNHDAMYWYRQDPGQGLRLIYYSQIVNDFQKGDIAEGYSVSREKKESFPLTVTSAQKNPTAFYLCASSKRTDTQYFGPGTRLTVL.